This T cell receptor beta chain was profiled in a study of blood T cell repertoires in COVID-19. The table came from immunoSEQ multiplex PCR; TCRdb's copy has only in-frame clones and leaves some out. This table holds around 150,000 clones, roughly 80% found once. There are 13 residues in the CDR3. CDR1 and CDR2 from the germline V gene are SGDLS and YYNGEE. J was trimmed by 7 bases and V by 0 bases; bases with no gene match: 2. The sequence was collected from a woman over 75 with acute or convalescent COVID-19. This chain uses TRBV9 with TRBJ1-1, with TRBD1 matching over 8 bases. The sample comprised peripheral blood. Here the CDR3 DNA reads TGTGCCAGCAGCGTAGATACAGGGGGTGAAGCTTTCTTT. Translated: CASSVDTGGEAFF. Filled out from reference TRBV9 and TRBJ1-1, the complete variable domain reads DSGVTQTPKHLITATGQRVTLRCSPRSGDLSVYWYQQSLDQGLQFLIQYYNGEERAKGNILERFSAQQFPDLHSELNLSSLELGDSALYFCASSVDTGGEAFFGQGTRLTVV.